The 7 T cell receptor beta chains reported below all come from one sample, sequenced in a study of sequential checkpoint blockade in melanoma. Treatment in this sample: randomized to nivolumab then ipilimumab (arm A) or the reverse (arm B). The protocol was immunoSEQ multiplex PCR, while the TCRdb copy is restricted to in-frame clones and leaves out a portion. The sample includes under 25,000 clones, under 85% of them seen just once. Material: CD8+ T cells sorted from blood (inferred from file names), obtained from a patient given nivolumab and ipilimumab in sequence. The source of these receptors is a human donor with melanoma.

The chain employs TRBV19 and TRBJ1-2, with 7 bases fitting TRBD1. The CDR3 spans 14 residues. V shed 3 bases and J 4 bases; nucleotides not matched to a gene: 5. In germline, CDR1 is LNHDA, CDR2 SQIVND (reference sequence). Here the CDR3 DNA reads TGTGCCAGTAGTATTGACAGGGACTCCTATGGCTACACCTTC. The encoded protein is CASSIDRDSYGYTF.

This clone was observed a single time. CDR3: CAWSVGGTGSFEKLFF. CDR3 nucleotides: TGTGCCTGGAGTGTGGGTGGGACAGGGTCCTTTGAAAAACTGTTTTTT. This rearrangement joins TRBV30 to TRBJ1-4; 9 positions match TRBD1. The CDR3 totals 16 residues. V dropped 0 bases and J dropped 7; count of bases not matched to a gene: 9. Germline V gives CDR1 GTSNPN, CDR2 SVGIG (reference sequence). The entire variable domain, with the rest obtained from reference TRBV30 and TRBJ1-4, is as follows: SQTIHQWPATLVQPVGSPLSLECTVEGTSNPNLYWYRQAAGRGLQLLFYSVGIGQISSEVPQNLSASRPQDRQFILSSKKLLLSDSGFYLCAWSVGGTGSFEKLFFGSGTQLSVL.

Only a few counts were recorded for this clone. This rearrangement joins TRBV28 to TRBJ1-3; D unclear. The CDR3 has 12 residues. The V gene lost 2 bases and the J gene lost 8 bases, with 7 bases spanning the gap. Germline V lookup: CDR1 MDHEN, CDR2 SYDVKM. The CDR3 here is CASSLPGDTIYF. The DNA of the CDR3 is TGTGCCAGCAGTTTACCCGGGGACACCATATATTTT.

This chain joins TRBV19 and TRBJ2-7; 10 bases are shared with TRBD2. V was clipped by 3 bases and J by 5 bases; unmatched bases: 10. The CDR3 consists of 16 residues. Germline loops: CDR1 LNHDA, CDR2 SQIVND (reference sequence). CDR3 nucleotides: TGTGCCAGTAGTATTGTAGCGGGAGGCCCCCGTGACGAGCAGTACTTC. Protein product: CASSIVAGGPRDEQYF.

The chain employs TRBV7-9 and TRBJ1-2; tentatively, D is TRBD1 (6 bases). Looked up from germline, CDR1 is SEHNR and CDR2 is FQNEAQ (reference sequence). The CDR3 loop spans 15 amino acids. Trimming removed 7 bases at V and 3 bases at J, with 18 bases between. This CDR3 reads CASNEGGGTDYGYTF. CDR3 in DNA: TGTGCCAGCAATGAAGGGGGGGGCACGGACTATGGCTACACCTTC.

The chain uses TRBV28 and TRBJ2-7; D not resolved. Germline values: CDR1 MDHEN, CDR2 SYDVKM. This CDR3 is 12 amino acids long. V was clipped by 6 bases and J by 2 bases, with 8 bases between them. CDR3 bases: TGTGCCAGCAGCCAAGAGCCCTACGAGCAGTACTTC. This codes for CASSQEPYEQYF.

This chain connects TRBV6-1 to TRBJ1-1, with D perhaps TRBD1 (5 bases). The V end was cut by 4 bases, the J end by 2 bases, with 14 bases between. The CDR3 contains 15 residues. Germline CDR1 MNHNS, CDR2 SASEGT. In DNA form, the CDR3 reads TGTGCCAGCAGTGCTCGTCGGACACTTAACACTGAAGCTTTCTTT. It translates to CASSARRTLNTEAFF.